The clone carrying this T cell receptor (beta chain) was counted at least ten times. These data come from a study of regulatory T cells in long-lasting Graves disease. CDR3 length: 13 amino acids. CDR1 is MNHEY and CDR2 is SMNVEV in the germline V gene (reference sequence). Deletions cut 6 bases from V and 7 bases from J, with 10 bases between. TCR beta libraries were built with iRepertoire HTBI primers and Arm-PCR of CDR3 regions. One entry per CDR3 protein, called by TCRdb with MiXCR from the multiplex PCR reads. Among about 450,000 distinct CDR3 sequences listed, around 20% were seen once. Time point noted: persistent/refractory GD, antithyroid drugs over 5 years with positive TRAb. The TCR library was made from RNA that had been extracted from PBMCs in TRIzol.

The TCR was taken from a female donor with Graves disease. This chain joins TRBV27 and TRBJ1-6, with a weak D call TRBD1 (6 bases). Sequencing was performed on peripheral blood mononuclear cells (PBMCs), taken when the disease was refractory, from a patient treated with antithyroid drugs. This CDR3 reads CASRDSRNSPLHF. In nucleotides, the CDR3 is TGTGCCAGCAGGGACAGCAGAAATTCACCCCTCCACTTT.